Shown below are 24 T cell receptor beta chains from a single sample sequenced in a study of T cell responses to AZD1222 COVID-19 vaccine. This table comes from immunoSEQ multiplex PCR, and its TCRdb copy is limited to in-frame clones, with some not included. Of 57,000 or so clones listed, roughly 80% are singletons. The sequences come from peripheral blood, collected 28 days after the second AZD1222 dose. Receptors were obtained from an adult who received the AZD1222 COVID-19 vaccine.

This clone was counted a few times. J is TRBJ1-5 and V is TRBV28; D is uncertain. This CDR3 comprises 13 residues. Germline V lookup: CDR1 MDHEN, CDR2 SYDVKM. Trimming stripped 0 bases from V and 1 base from J, with 1 base between. This chain's CDR3 is CASSLWSNQPQHF. The CDR3 region has the DNA TGTGCCAGCAGTTTATGGAGCAATCAGCCCCAGCATTTT.

This clone was observed once. One end of the junction does not line up with germline, which may come from a read error. The chain recombines TRBV7-3 with TRBJ2-1; 8 bases map to TRBD2. Germline lookup yields CDR1 SGHTA and CDR2 FQGTGA. The CDR3 spans 15 residues. The CDR3 sequence: CASSLSGGGYNEQFF. In nucleotides, the CDR3 is TGTGCCAGCAGTTTAAGCGGGGGAGGCTACAATGAGCAGTTCTTC.

This clone was detected only once. The chain carries TRBV7-8 and TRBJ1-5; possibly TRBD1 for D (5 bases). V was shortened by 0 bases and J by 1 base, with 16 bases between the two germline ends. The CDR3 loop spans 18 amino acids. Per germline, CDR1 SGHVS and CDR2 FQNEAQ. CDR3 coding DNA: TGTGCCAGCAGCTTAGCCGGGGAGGGGTGGGCGAGCAATCAGCCCCAGCATTTT. Amino acids: CASSLAGEGWASNQPQHF. The entire variable domain, with the rest obtained from reference TRBV7-8 and TRBJ1-5, is as follows: GAGVSQSPRYKVAKRGQDVALRCDPISGHVSLFWYQQALGQGPEFLTYFQNEAQLDKSGLPSDRFFAERPEGSVSTLKIQRTQQEDSAVYLCASSLAGEGWASNQPQHFGDGTRLSIL.

Within the sample, this clone is medium-sized. The chain joins TRBV12-3 or TRBV12-4 to TRBJ1-6; no clear D. CDR3 length equals 12 residues. Trimming took off 1 base at V and 14 bases at J, with 9 bases between the two ends. The CDR3: CASSLGLGTLHF. The CDR3 DNA reads TGTGCCAGCAGTTTAGGACTGGGCACCCTCCACTTT.

This clone came up once. This sequence joins TRBV10-3 and TRBJ2-1; D gene uncertain. Trimming removed 2 bases at V and 10 bases at J, with 6 bases between. CDR3 length: 11 residues. Germline values: CDR1 ENHRY, CDR2 SYGVKD. CDR3 bases: TGTGCCATCAGTGAGAGAATAGAGCAGTTCTTC. It codes for CAISERIEQFF.

The chain recombines TRBV18 with TRBJ2-3; 7 nucleotides line up with TRBD1. Germline CDR1 and CDR2: KGHSH and LQKENI. The J segment lost 4 bases and the V segment lost 5 bases, leaving 6 bases of the junction unmatched. The CDR3 has 14 residues. The CDR3 DNA is TGTGCCAGCTCAGCTTCGACAGGGCCAGATACGCAGTATTTT. Its translation: CASSASTGPDTQYF. Full variable domain (missing parts from reference TRBV18 and TRBJ2-3): NAGVMQNPRHLVRRRGQEARLRCSPMKGHSHVYWYRQLPEEGLKFMVYLQKENIIDESGMPKERFSAEFPKEGPSILRIQQVVRGDSAAYFCASSASTGPDTQYFGPGTRLTVL.

The chain joins TRBV27 to TRBJ2-7; a weak D match, TRBD1 (6 bases). The CDR3 runs to 16 residues. The germline V and J ends were trimmed by 5 bases and 7 bases, with 24 bases remaining between them. CDR1 and CDR2 (germline): MNHEY, SMNVEV (reference sequence). Written as DNA, the CDR3 is TGTGCCAGCAGTCCCTCGACCGGACAGCCGCCTAAGGAGCAGTACTTC. Translation gives CASSPSTGQPPKEQYF.

V usage is TRBV18 and J usage is TRBJ2-7; D is perhaps TRBD1 (5 bases). The CDR3 is made up of 14 amino acids. Trimming cost V 4 bases and J 2 bases, with 12 bases left between them. Germline CDR1 KGHSH, CDR2 LQKENI. The CDR3 here is CASSLDRTTYEQYF. The CDR3 DNA follows: TGTGCCAGCTCACTTGATCGGACAACCTACGAGCAGTACTTC.

This clone appeared a single time. V usage is TRBV19 and J usage is TRBJ1-1, with D perhaps matching TRBD1 (5 bases). V was clipped by 7 bases and J by 1 base, with 16 bases between them. Looked up from germline, CDR1 is LNHDA and CDR2 is SQIVND (reference sequence). This CDR3 has 15 residues. The CDR3 bases are TGTGCCAGTACCACGGGCCGACAGAGGAACACTGAAGCTTTCTTT. It translates to CASTTGRQRNTEAFF.

The chain recombines TRBV19 with TRBJ1-3, with TRBD1 as a possible D gene (5 bases). V lost 3 bases and J 4 bases, leaving 19 bases between the germline ends. Per the germline V gene, CDR1 is LNHDA and CDR2 is SQIVND (reference sequence). This CDR3 contains 17 residues. The CDR3 loop is CASSIGDRFWGGNTIYF. The CDR3, as DNA: TGTGCCAGTAGTATCGGCGACAGATTCTGGGGAGGAAACACCATATATTTT.

The chain carries TRBV11-2 and TRBJ1-4; 8 bases are shared with TRBD1. CDR3 length equals 18 residues. The germline V gene encodes CDR1 SGHAT and CDR2 FQNNGV. The V gene end was trimmed by 1 base and the J gene end by 7 bases; junction bases not matched to a gene: 14. The CDR3 DNA reads as TGTGCCAGCAGCTTAGGTTCGGACAGGGCTGTTATCGGTGAAAAACTGTTTTTT. Translating gives CASSLGSDRAVIGEKLFF.

In this sample, this clone turned up a few times. The chain links TRBV7-8 to TRBJ2-7, with 7 bases that match TRBD1. Germline trimming cut 1 base from V and 2 bases from J; bases unmatched to any gene: 5. Per the germline V gene, CDR1 is SGHVS and CDR2 is FQNEAQ. CDR3 size: 15 residues. The CDR3 sequence: CASSLGGQATYEQYF. The CDR3 DNA follows: TGTGCCAGCAGCTTAGGAGGACAGGCCACCTACGAGCAGTACTTC.

The CDR3 bases are TGTGCCAGCAGCTTGGACGGACTAAATGAAAAACTGTTTTTT. As protein: CASSLDGLNEKLFF. The chain uses TRBV5-6 and TRBJ1-4, with D unclear. The V end was cut by 0 bases, the J end by 5 bases, with 8 bases between. CDR3 length equals 14 residues. Germline V gene data show CDR1 as SGHDT and CDR2 as YYEEEE.

The chain joins TRBV4-2 to TRBJ2-2, with TRBD2 matching over 8 bases. Germline V gives CDR1 LGHNA, CDR2 YNFKEQ. Germline trimming cut 4 bases from V and 3 bases from J; bases unmatched to any gene: 7. The CDR3 sequence is 16 residues long. The CDR3 region is CASSLRTSFDTGELFF. The CDR3 DNA is TGTGCCAGCAGCCTGAGGACTAGCTTTGACACCGGGGAGCTGTTTTTT.

The V gene is TRBV2, the J gene TRBJ1-1, with D tentatively TRBD1 (6 bases). V lost 7 bases and J lost 6, with 12 bases in between. CDR1 SNHLY and CDR2 FYNNEI come from the germline V gene. The length of the CDR3 is 12 residues. The DNA for the CDR3 is TGTGCCAGCAACAGGGACGCGCCTGAAGCTTTCTTT. Translating gives CASNRDAPEAFF.

The chain uses TRBV10-2 and TRBJ1-2; 10 nucleotides match TRBD1. Germline lookup yields CDR1 WSHSY and CDR2 SAAADI. J was trimmed by 8 bases and V by 6 bases; bases with no gene match: 9. This CDR3 has 14 residues. DNA for the CDR3: TGCGCCAGCAGGGATCTGACAGGGGGCGACGGCTACACCTTC. It encodes CASRDLTGGDGYTF.

In its sample, this clone was seen once. This chain links TRBV6-2 or TRBV6-3 with TRBJ1-4; D gene unclear. This CDR3 has 15 residues. Germline CDR1 is MNHEY and CDR2 is SVGEGT. Trimming pared 5 bases from V and 2 bases from J, leaving 12 bases between. Here the CDR3 DNA reads TGTGCCAGCAGTGATCGATCCGGGACTAATGAAAAACTGTTTTTT. Its protein is CASSDRSGTNEKLFF.

This rearrangement joins TRBV6-4 to TRBJ1-2, with D maybe TRBD1 (5 bases). The CDR3 is 14 amino acids. Trimming removed 6 bases from V and 4 bases from J, with 15 bases in between. Germline V gives CDR1 MRHNA, CDR2 SNTAGT. Here the CDR3 reads CASRNSGTAYGYTF. The CDR3 nucleotides are TGTGCCAGCAGAAACTCCGGGACGGCCTATGGCTACACCTTC.

In this sample, this clone turned up a few times. The chain has TRBV5-6 and TRBJ1-5, with D tentatively TRBD1 (5 bases). Germline CDR1 and CDR2: SGHDT and YYEEEE. V dropped 2 bases and J dropped 4 bases, with 19 bases sitting between them. CDR3 size: 17 residues. The CDR3 sequence is CASSFGRLGVRNQPQHF. CDR3 DNA sequence: TGTGCCAGCAGCTTTGGTAGACTGGGGGTTCGTAATCAGCCCCAGCATTTT. The complete variable domain, with remaining parts taken from reference TRBV5-6 and TRBJ1-5, reads DAGVTQSPTHLIKTRGQQVTLRCSPKSGHDTVSWYQQALGQGPQFIFQYYEEEERQRGNFPDRFSGHQFPNYSSELNVNALLLGDSALYLCASSFGRLGVRNQPQHFGDGTRLSIL.

This clone appeared a single time. This sequence joins TRBV6-4 and TRBJ1-1; no clear D. Germline lookup yields CDR1 MRHNA and CDR2 SNTAGT. Trimming removed 6 bases at V and 3 bases at J, with 11 bases between. The CDR3 covers 13 residues. The CDR3 DNA sequence: TGTGCCAGCAGGTACACCCTTGACACTGAAGCTTTCTTT. It translates to CASRYTLDTEAFF.

The V call is TRBV3-1 (or the pseudogene TRBV3-2), the J call TRBJ2-7, with 7 bases lining up with TRBD1. Unmatched junction bases numbered 13, after V lost 3 bases and J lost 5 bases. There are 16 residues in the CDR3. CDR1 is LGHDT, CDR2 YNNKEL, per germline (reference sequence). The CDR3 is CASSHPDRVRVHEQYF. The DNA of the CDR3 is TGTGCCAGCAGCCACCCTGACAGGGTCAGGGTCCACGAGCAGTACTTC.

V gene TRBV7-2 combines with J gene TRBJ1-1; tentatively, D is TRBD1 (5 bases). The V gene's germline CDR1 is SGHTA and CDR2 FQGNSA. Trimming left V 2 bases short and J 3 bases short, with 10 bases between. The CDR3 covers 14 residues. CDR3 sequence: CASSLHGAYTEAFF. CDR3 sequence (DNA): TGTGCCAGCAGCTTACACGGGGCTTACACTGAAGCTTTCTTT.

Regarding this clone: Other DNA sequences of this sample code for an identical CDR3. The CDR3 region has the DNA TGTGCCAGCAGCCAAGAGCGGGAGACCCAGTACTTC. Translation gives CASSQERETQYF. The V gene is TRBV3-1 (or the pseudogene TRBV3-2), the J gene TRBJ2-5; D remains unclear. Germline V CDR1 and CDR2: LGHDT, YNNKEL (reference sequence). This CDR3 is 12 amino acids long. The ends were cut back, 0 bases at V and 5 bases at J, with 4 bases in the middle.

This clone was seen once. The CDR3 here is CASSLGLQDYGYTF. The CDR3 DNA sequence: TGTGCCAGCAGTTTGGGGCTCCAAGACTATGGCTACACCTTC. The V and J genes are TRBV28 and TRBJ1-2; possible D gene TRBD1, 5 bases. V lost 3 bases to trimming and J lost 3 bases, with 11 bases between them. The V gene's germline CDR1 is MDHEN and CDR2 SYDVKM. CDR3 length: 14 residues.